These 19 T cell receptor beta chains share one sample of origin, sequenced in a study of identical twins. In TCRdb, the 5' RACE reads were re-called with MiXCR into one record per CDR3 protein. Among 500,000 to 600,000 distinct CDR3 sequences listed, 22% were seen once. These data also featured in a second study, about T cells expressing NK-cell markers.

Sequencing was done on a sample of CD4+ T cells sorted from blood. These receptors were taken from a woman between 18 and 29 years old in good health.

This clonotype has only a few counts. One end of the junction varies from germline; a read error may be responsible. The V call is TRBV7-9, the J call TRBJ2-1, with D perhaps TRBD1 or TRBD2 (5 bases each). This CDR3 region has 11 residues. CDR1 is SEHNR, CDR2 FQNEAQ, per germline (reference sequence). The CDR3 region is CASSLALGRFF. The CDR3 DNA reads as TGTGCCAGCAGCCTAGCCCTGGGGCGGTTCTTC.

V gene TRBV5-6 combines with J gene TRBJ2-7; TRBD2 is a possible D gene (6 bases). Germline assignment: CDR1 SGHDT and CDR2 YYEEEE. Trimming took 2 bases from V and 6 from J, leaving 9 bases between them. The CDR3 runs to 12 residues. CDR3 loop: CASSFIGGEQYF. Written as DNA, the CDR3 is TGTGCCAGCAGCTTCATCGGGGGCGAGCAGTACTTC.

The chain recombines TRBV12-3 or TRBV12-4 with TRBJ1-6; no clear D. This CDR3 contains 15 residues. V lost 7 bases and J 0 bases, leaving 10 bases between the germline ends. Here the CDR3 reads CASTQQSSYNSPLHF. The DNA for the CDR3 is TGTGCCAGCACCCAACAGAGCTCCTATAATTCACCCCTCCACTTT.

The V and J genes are TRBV6-1 and TRBJ1-5; 7 bases match TRBD1. The CDR3 has 16 residues. The V and J ends lost 5 bases and 6 bases, in that order; junction bases with no gene match: 13. Germline loops: CDR1 MNHNS, CDR2 SASEGT. Here the CDR3 reads CASSTSHRGASQPQHF. CDR3 in DNA: TGTGCCAGCAGTACATCTCACAGGGGCGCAAGTCAGCCCCAGCATTTT.

This chain uses TRBV20-1 with TRBJ1-2; D is perhaps TRBD1 (6 bases). The V end lost 3 bases, the J end lost 8 bases, and 13 bases lay between the germline ends. This CDR3 is 12 amino acids long. From germline, CDR1 is DFQATT and CDR2 SNEGSKA (reference sequence). The CDR3 loop reads CSASRGPGGYTF. The CDR3 region has the DNA TGCAGTGCTAGTCGGGGGCCGGGGGGCTACACCTTC.

This clonotype was detected many times. The J gene is TRBJ2-1, the V gene TRBV5-1; D may be TRBD2 (6 bases). Germline values: CDR1 SGHRS, CDR2 YFSETQ. Trimming took 2 bases from V and 2 from J, leaving 11 bases between them. The CDR3 sequence is 15 residues long. CDR3 amino acids: CASSFASAAYNEQFF. The CDR3 DNA sequence: TGCGCCAGCAGCTTCGCTAGCGCGGCCTACAATGAGCAGTTCTTC.

This clonotype came up a few times. The gene calls are TRBV7-2 and TRBJ2-1; possibly TRBD1 or TRBD2 for D (5 bases each). The CDR3 length is 14 residues. Trimming shortened V by 5 bases and J by 6 bases, and 14 bases separated the two germline ends. Germline values: CDR1 SGHTA, CDR2 FQGNSA. The CDR3 DNA reads TGTGCCAGCAGCAAAAGTAGGGACCTCAATGAGCAGTTCTTC. Protein: CASSKSRDLNEQFF.

This clonotype came up a few times. This chain links TRBV6-2 or TRBV6-3 with TRBJ2-3; unclear D gene. The CDR3 sequence is 11 residues long. V gave up 2 bases and J gave up 8 bases, with 5 bases separating them. Per germline, CDR1 MNHEY and CDR2 SVGEGT. The CDR3 DNA follows: TGTGCCAGCAGTTACATGGGTACGCAGTATTTT. It is translated as CASSYMGTQYF.

In this sample, this clonotype turned up a few times. The chain links TRBV12-3 or TRBV12-4 to TRBJ2-7, with no clear D. The CDR3 covers 14 residues. Trimming left V 5 bases short and J 2 bases short, with 13 bases between. CDR3 DNA: TGTGCCAGCAGTACGGACGGATATACCTACGAGCAGTACTTC. This codes for CASSTDGYTYEQYF.

In this sample, this clonotype turned up many times. The chain uses TRBV27 and TRBJ2-3; no clear D. V gave up 4 bases and J gave up 2 bases, with 10 bases separating them. CDR3 size: 14 residues. CDR1 is MNHEY, CDR2 SMNVEV, per germline (reference sequence). The CDR3 bases are TGTGCCAGCAGTTCACGAGGTTACACAGATACGCAGTATTTT. Its protein is CASSSRGYTDTQYF.

This clonotype was seen a few times. The CDR3 sequence is CASSPAGAIEQYF. The CDR3 nucleotides read TGCGCCAGCAGCCCCGCTGGGGCCATCGAGCAGTACTTC. The V and J genes are TRBV5-1 and TRBJ2-7, with a tentative D call TRBD1 (5 bases). Germline CDR1 reads SGHRS; CDR2 reads YFSETQ. The V end was cut by 4 bases, the J end by 6 bases, with 14 bases between. The CDR3 contains 13 residues.

The rearrangement links TRBV10-1 to TRBJ2-7, with 12 bases aligning to TRBD2. The trim removed 4 bases at V and 6 bases at J, leaving 13 bases unmatched. Germline loops: CDR1 WNHNN, CDR2 SYGVQD (reference sequence). The CDR3 runs to 17 residues. CDR3 protein: CASSAGGLAGFSGEQYF. As DNA, the CDR3 is TGCGCCAGCAGTGCAGGGGGACTAGCGGGTTTTTCCGGCGAGCAGTACTTC.

The CDR3 reads CASSLVPGDEKLFF. As DNA, the CDR3 is TGTGCCAGCAGCTTGGTACCGGGGGATGAAAAACTGTTTTTT. This rearrangement joins TRBV5-5 to TRBJ1-4; TRBD1 is a possible D gene (5 bases). The CDR3 sequence is 14 residues long. The V end was cut by 0 bases, the J end by 6 bases, with 9 bases between. Germline CDR1 is SGHKS and CDR2 is YYEKEE (reference sequence).

In this sample, this clonotype turned up a few times. The rearrangement links TRBV29-1 to TRBJ2-5, with TRBD2 identical over 8 bases. The CDR3 consists of 13 residues. CDR1 and CDR2 (germline): SQVTM, ANQGSEA. V shed 7 bases and J 7 bases; nucleotides not matched to a gene: 11. The CDR3 protein is CSASGSIAGTQYF. The DNA of the CDR3 is TGCAGCGCCAGCGGGAGCATCGCCGGGACCCAGTACTTC.

CDR3 amino acids: CASSQGQDRDRRDAYNEQFF. As DNA, the CDR3 is TGCGCCAGCAGCCAAGGCCAAGACAGGGATCGCCGAGACGCCTACAATGAGCAGTTCTTC. The gene calls are TRBV4-3 and TRBJ2-1, with 7 bases identical to TRBD1. Germline CDR1 reads LGHNA; CDR2 reads YSLEER. This CDR3 comprises 20 residues. With 1 base clipped from V and 2 bases from J, the junction kept 17 bases outside the gene matches.

This clonotype was observed a few times. The chain employs TRBV3-1 and TRBJ2-1; D ambiguous. The CDR3 loop spans 14 amino acids. The V and J ends lost 0 bases and 7 bases respectively, with 10 bases between them. Germline-derived CDR1 and CDR2 are LGHDT and YNNKEL (reference sequence). Here the CDR3 reads CASSQELGVNEQFF. DNA of the CDR3: TGTGCCAGCAGCCAAGAGCTTGGGGTTAATGAGCAGTTCTTC.

In its sample, this clonotype was seen a few times. This chain links TRBV3-1 with TRBJ1-1, with D unclear. This CDR3 comprises 14 residues. V lost 6 bases to trimming and J lost 1 base, with 12 bases between them. Germline lookup yields CDR1 LGHDT and CDR2 YNNKEL (reference sequence). The CDR3 DNA is TGTGCCAGCAGTATCCGGCCCCGGAACACTGAAGCTTTCTTT. It codes for CASSIRPRNTEAFF.

This chain joins TRBV28 and TRBJ2-7, with D maybe TRBD1 (6 bases). Trimming pared 5 bases from V and 2 bases from J, leaving 13 bases between. CDR1 is MDHEN and CDR2 is SYDVKM in the germline V gene. The CDR3 sequence is 14 residues long. CDR3: CASSPPDRTYEQYF. CDR3 sequence (DNA): TGTGCCAGCAGTCCTCCGGACAGAACCTACGAGCAGTACTTC.

This clonotype occurred a few times. This rearrangement joins TRBV10-3 to TRBJ2-2; D is unresolved. V gave up 4 bases and J gave up 1 base, with 7 bases separating them. This CDR3 has 14 residues. The germline V gene has CDR1 ENHRY and CDR2 SYGVKD. CDR3 region: CAISVVQNTGELFF. The CDR3 DNA is TGTGCCATCAGTGTCGTACAGAACACCGGGGAGCTGTTTTTT.